This TCR beta chain appears in the sequencing data of a study of blood T cell repertoires in COVID-19 (dated by TCRdb to 2020 to 2021). Broadly, across the study: The collaborator samples originated in the United States, Italy and Spain and spanned the acute and convalescent phases of COVID-19. The material from the prospective study consisted of cDNA or gDNA derived from T cells, B-cell-depleted T cells, or PBMCs. Subjects who had been exposed to COVID-19, were actively infected with it, or had recovered from it provided the deeply sampled blood TCRbeta repertoires that made up the dataset. The repertoires were released in a freely available public database meant as a resource for research on the immune response to SARS-CoV-2. The samples were drawn from the first 160 participants of the ongoing ImmuneRACE study and from 1,254 subjects provided by 6 global collaborators. The sample metadata nearly always contained a de-identified subject ID, COVID-19 status, age in years and sex. Where HLA class I and class II types were available, the types were taken from metadata supplied by the sample provider, not from assay-based typing. Overall results and qualifications from the work: The quantity of clinical and demographic metadata differed by source and by participant and was supplied without curation.

For this clone: Its target antigen remains unknown. Base qualities were left out, and no much larger clone turns up one base away.

TCRbeta CDR3 regions were amplified from genomic DNA by means of the immunoSEQ Assay, a bias-controlled multiplex PCR. On the authors' methods: Nucleated cell counts per sample were estimated from amplification of reference gene primers within the assay. To quantify the absolute abundance of each unique TCRbeta CDR3 rearrangement, sequence reads were collapsed and filtered. For each sample, productive Simpson clonality was calculated as the square root of Simpson's diversity index over productive rearrangements. Held by TCRdb, this immuneACCESS table contains in-frame sequences only and omits some clones. Under half of the omission traces to an unresolved V gene where checked; the cause of the rest is unknown. For V, J and clone size, that table is used; D and trimming come from the DNA. This sample holds nearly 110,000 clones; roughly 84% were observed only once. The ten largest clones take up 4% to 5.5% of the sample.

V and J lose 6 bases and 8 bases, and a span of 10 bases separates them. CDR1 MDHEN and CDR2 SYDVKM were looked up in the germline V gene. Taken from cysteine to phenylalanine, the CDR3 has 11 residues. Here the CDR3 DNA is all that survives: 33 bases in frame from base 1. Whole blood was collected in K2EDTA tubes by collaborating institutions according to the institutions' own protocols. For TCRbeta analysis, collaborators shipped samples as frozen whole blood, isolated PBMCs, or DNA extracted from either of those sample types. Recombination connected TRBV28 to TRBJ1-2; the D gene is possibly TRBD1, with 5 bases matching. Material for sequencing was peripheral blood. The TCR comes from a human donor in a cohort sampled during active COVID-19. CDR3 region: CASSGTQGYTF. Read as DNA, the sequence is TGTGCCAGCAGCGGGACTCAGGGCTACACCTTC.